In its sample, the clone carrying this T cell receptor beta chain is medium-sized. Antigen unknown. Rearranged V-D-J TRB sequences were amplified with a mixed TRB-A/B primer pool. TCRdb fed the multiplex PCR reads into MiXCR, producing one record per CDR3 protein. The data show over 10,000 distinct CDR3 sequences, under 30% seen once. This specimen comes from a study of T cell repertoires in aging, cancer and after chemotherapy. Study-wide results and caveats: In cancer patients, declining TCR diversity with age involved lost richness and lost evenness. Compared with age-matched healthy donors, untreated hematological or solid cancer patients showed higher blood TCR clonality. Median generation probability rose over the chemotherapy interval in each cancer cohort, suggesting rebound thymic output.

Amplification of TCR beta used genomic DNA extracted from peripheral blood. This CDR3 has 14 amino acids. In germline, CDR1 is MNHEY, CDR2 SVGAGI. Deletions cut 2 bases from V and 4 bases from J, with 9 bases between. The chain links TRBV6-5 to TRBJ1-3, with D perhaps TRBD1 (5 bases). The origin of this receptor is a human donor in good health. Sample: blood. CDR3 DNA sequence: TGTGCCAGCAGTTACGCAGGGCGGGGAAACACCATATATTTT. Translation gives CASSYAGRGNTIYF.